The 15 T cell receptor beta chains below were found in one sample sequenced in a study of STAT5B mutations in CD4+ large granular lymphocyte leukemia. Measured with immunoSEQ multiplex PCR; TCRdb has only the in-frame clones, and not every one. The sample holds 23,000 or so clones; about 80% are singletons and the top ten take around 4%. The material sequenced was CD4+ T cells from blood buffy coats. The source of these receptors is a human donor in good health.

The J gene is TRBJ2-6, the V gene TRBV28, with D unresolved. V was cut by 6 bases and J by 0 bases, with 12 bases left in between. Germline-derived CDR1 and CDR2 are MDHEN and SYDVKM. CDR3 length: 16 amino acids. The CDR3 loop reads CASSSQRNSGANVLTF. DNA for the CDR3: TGTGCCAGCAGCTCCCAAAGAAACTCTGGGGCCAACGTCCTGACTTTC. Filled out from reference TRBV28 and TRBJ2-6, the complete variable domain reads DVKVTQSSRYLVKRTGEKVFLECVQDMDHENMFWYRQDPGLGLRLIYFSYDVKMKEKGDIPEGYSVSREKKERFSLILESASTNQTSMYLCASSSQRNSGANVLTFGAGSRLTVL.

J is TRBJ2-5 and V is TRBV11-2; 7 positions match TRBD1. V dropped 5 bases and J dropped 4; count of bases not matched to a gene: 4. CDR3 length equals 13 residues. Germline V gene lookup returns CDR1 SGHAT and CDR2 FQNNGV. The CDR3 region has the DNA TGTGCCAGCAGCCAAGGGACAGTAGAGACCCAGTACTTC. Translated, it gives CASSQGTVETQYF.

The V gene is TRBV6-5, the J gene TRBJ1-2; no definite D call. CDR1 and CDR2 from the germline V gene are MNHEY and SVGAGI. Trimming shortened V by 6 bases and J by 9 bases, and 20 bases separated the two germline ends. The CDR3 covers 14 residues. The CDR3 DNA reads TGTGCCAGCAGAACGGACGGGTCCATTGATAGCTACACCTTC. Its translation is CASRTDGSIDSYTF.

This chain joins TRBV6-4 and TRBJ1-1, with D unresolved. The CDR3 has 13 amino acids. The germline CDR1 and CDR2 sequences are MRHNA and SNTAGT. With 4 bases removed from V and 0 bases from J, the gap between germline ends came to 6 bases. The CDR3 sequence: CASSVGVNTEAFF. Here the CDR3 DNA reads TGTGCCAGCAGTGTTGGAGTGAACACTGAAGCTTTCTTT.

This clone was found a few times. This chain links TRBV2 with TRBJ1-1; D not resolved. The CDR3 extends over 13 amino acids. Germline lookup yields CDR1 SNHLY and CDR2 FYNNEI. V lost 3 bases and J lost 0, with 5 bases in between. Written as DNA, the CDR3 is TGTGCCAGCAGTGATCGCTTGAACACTGAAGCTTTCTTT. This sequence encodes CASSDRLNTEAFF. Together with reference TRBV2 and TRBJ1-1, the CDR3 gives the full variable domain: EPEVTQTPSHQVTQMGQEVILRCVPISNHLYFYWYRQILGQKVEFLVSFYNNEISEKSEIFDDQFSVERPDGSNFTLKIRSTKLEDSAMYFCASSDRLNTEAFFGQGTRLTVV.

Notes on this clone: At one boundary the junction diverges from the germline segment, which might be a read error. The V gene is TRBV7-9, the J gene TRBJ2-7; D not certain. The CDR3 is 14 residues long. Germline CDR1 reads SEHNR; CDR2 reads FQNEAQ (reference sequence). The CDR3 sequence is CASSLVEASGPQSF. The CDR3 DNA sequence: TGTGCCAGCAGCTTAGTAGAGGCCTCAGGCCCCCAGAGCTTC.

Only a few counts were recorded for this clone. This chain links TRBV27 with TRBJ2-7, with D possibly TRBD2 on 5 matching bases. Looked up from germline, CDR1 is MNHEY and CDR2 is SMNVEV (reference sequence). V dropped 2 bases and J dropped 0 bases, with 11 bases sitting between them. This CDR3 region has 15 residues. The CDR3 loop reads CASSLTSGYSYEQYF. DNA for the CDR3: TGTGCCAGCAGTTTAACCAGCGGTTACTCCTACGAGCAGTACTTC.

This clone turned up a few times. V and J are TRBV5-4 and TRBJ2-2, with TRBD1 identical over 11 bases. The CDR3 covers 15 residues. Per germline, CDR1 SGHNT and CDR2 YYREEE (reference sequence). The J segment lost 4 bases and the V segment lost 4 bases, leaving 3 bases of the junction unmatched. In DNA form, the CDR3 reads TGTGCCAGCAGCCCCGGGACAGGGGGCACCGGGGAGCTGTTTTTT. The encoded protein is CASSPGTGGTGELFF.

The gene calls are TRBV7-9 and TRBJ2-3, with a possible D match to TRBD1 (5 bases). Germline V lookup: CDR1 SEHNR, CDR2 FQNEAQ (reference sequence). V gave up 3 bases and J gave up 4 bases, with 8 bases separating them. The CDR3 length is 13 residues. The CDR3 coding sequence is TGTGCCAGCAGCTTTTCCAGGGCAGATACGCAGTATTTT. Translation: CASSFSRADTQYF.

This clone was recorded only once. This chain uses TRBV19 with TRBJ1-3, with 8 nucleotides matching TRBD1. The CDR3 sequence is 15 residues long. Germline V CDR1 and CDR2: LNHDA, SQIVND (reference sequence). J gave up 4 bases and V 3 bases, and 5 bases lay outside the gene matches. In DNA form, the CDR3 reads TGTGCCAGTAGTATGGGGCAGGGGGCAGGAAACACCATATATTTT. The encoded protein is CASSMGQGAGNTIYF.

The DNA for the CDR3 is TGTGCCAGCAGCCCGGTAGGGGGGCAAGAGACCCAGTACTTC. This encodes CASSPVGGQETQYF. The chain joins TRBV28 to TRBJ2-5; perhaps D is TRBD1 or TRBD2 (6 bases each). V lost 6 bases and J lost 2, with 13 bases in between. Per the germline V gene, CDR1 is MDHEN and CDR2 is SYDVKM. The CDR3 sequence is 14 residues long.

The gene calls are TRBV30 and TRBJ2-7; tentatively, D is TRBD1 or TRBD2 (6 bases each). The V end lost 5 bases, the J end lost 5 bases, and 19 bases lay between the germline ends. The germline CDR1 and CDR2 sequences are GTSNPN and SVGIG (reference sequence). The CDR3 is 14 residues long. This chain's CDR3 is CAWDPTSGGHEQYF. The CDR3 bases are TGTGCCTGGGATCCTACGTCCGGGGGCCACGAGCAGTACTTC. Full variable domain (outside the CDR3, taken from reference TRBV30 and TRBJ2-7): SQTIHQWPATLVQPVGSPLSLECTVEGTSNPNLYWYRQAAGRGLQLLFYSVGIGQISSEVPQNLSASRPQDRQFILSSKKLLLSDSGFYLCAWDPTSGGHEQYFGPGTRLTVT.

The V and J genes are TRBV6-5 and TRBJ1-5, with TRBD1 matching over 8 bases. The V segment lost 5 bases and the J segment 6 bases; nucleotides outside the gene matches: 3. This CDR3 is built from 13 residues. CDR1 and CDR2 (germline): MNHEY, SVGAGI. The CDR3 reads CASSGQGPQPQHF. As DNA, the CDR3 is TGTGCCAGCAGTGGACAGGGCCCTCAGCCCCAGCATTTT.

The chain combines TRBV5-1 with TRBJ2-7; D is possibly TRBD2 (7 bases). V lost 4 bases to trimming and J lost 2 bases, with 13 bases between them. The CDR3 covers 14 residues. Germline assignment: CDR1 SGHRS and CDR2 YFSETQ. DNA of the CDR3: TGCGCCAGCAGCAAAGGGGGGGGAACCTACGAGCAGTACTTC. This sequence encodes CASSKGGGTYEQYF.

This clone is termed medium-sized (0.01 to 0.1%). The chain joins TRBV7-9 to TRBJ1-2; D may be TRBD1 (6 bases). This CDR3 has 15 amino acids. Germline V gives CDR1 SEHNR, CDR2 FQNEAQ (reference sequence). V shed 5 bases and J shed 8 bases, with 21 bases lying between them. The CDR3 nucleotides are TGTGCCAGCAGCCTTTTACCAGGGGCGCCCTTAGGCTACACCTTC. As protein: CASSLLPGAPLGYTF. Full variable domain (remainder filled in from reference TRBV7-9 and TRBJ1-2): DTGVSQNPRHKITKRGQNVTFRCDPISEHNRLYWYRQTLGQGPEFLTYFQNEAQLEKSRLLSDRFSAERPKGSFSTLEIQRTEQGDSAMYLCASSLLPGAPLGYTFGSGTRLTVV.